This TCR beta chain was recorded in a study of shared clonotypes between healthy human individuals. This clone turned up a few times. This CDR3 comprises 16 residues. V lost 0 bases, J lost 5 bases, and 8 bases stayed unmatched. The germline gives CDR1 WNHNN, CDR2 SYGVQD (reference sequence). Generated by immunoSEQ multiplex PCR, the TCRdb table keeps only in-frame clones and is missing some. The profile covers about 490,000 clones, with 70% to 85% appearing a single time and 12% taken by the ten largest. This receptor was identified in a woman aged 40 to 55 in good health. Some clones in this sample may be carry-over from other donors' samples. The rearrangement uses TRBV10-1 and TRBJ2-7; TRBD2 aligns across 9 bases. Sequenced input: PBMCs. The CDR3 protein is CASSESGSGRSDEQYF. CDR3 sequence (DNA): TGCGCCAGCAGTGAGTCGGGGAGCGGGAGGTCGGACGAGCAGTACTTC.